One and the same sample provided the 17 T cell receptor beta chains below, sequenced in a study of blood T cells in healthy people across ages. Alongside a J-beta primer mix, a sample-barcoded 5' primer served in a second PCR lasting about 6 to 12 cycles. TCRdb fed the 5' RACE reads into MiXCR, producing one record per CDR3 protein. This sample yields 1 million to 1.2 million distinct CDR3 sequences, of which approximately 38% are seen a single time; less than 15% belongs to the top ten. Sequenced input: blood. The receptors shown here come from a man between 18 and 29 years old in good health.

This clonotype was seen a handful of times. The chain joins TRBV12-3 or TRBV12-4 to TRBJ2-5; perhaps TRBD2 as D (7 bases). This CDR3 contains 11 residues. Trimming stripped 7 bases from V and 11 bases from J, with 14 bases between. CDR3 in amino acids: CASKRGGEQYF. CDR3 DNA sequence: TGTGCCAGCAAAAGGGGGGGAGAGCAGTACTTC.

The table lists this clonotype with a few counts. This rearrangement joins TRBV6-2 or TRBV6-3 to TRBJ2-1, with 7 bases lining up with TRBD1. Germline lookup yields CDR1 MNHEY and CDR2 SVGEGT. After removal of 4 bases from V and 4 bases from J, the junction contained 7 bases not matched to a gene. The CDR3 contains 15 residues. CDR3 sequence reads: CASSLTGTFYNEQFF. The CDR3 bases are TGTGCCAGCAGTTTGACAGGGACGTTTTACAATGAGCAGTTCTTC.

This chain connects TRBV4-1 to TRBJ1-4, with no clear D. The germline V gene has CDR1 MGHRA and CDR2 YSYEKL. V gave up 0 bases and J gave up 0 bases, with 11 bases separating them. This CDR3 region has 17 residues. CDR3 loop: CASSQEGQTATNEKLFF. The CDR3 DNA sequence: TGCGCCAGCAGCCAAGAAGGGCAGACTGCAACTAATGAAAAACTGTTTTTT.

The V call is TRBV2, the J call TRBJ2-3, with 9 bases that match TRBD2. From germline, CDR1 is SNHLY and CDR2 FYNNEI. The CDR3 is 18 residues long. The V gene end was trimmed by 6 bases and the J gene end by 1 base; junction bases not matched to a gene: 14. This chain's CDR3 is CASRGRIAGARGTDTQYF. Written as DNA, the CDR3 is TGTGCCAGCAGGGGGAGAATAGCGGGGGCCCGGGGCACAGATACGCAGTATTTT.

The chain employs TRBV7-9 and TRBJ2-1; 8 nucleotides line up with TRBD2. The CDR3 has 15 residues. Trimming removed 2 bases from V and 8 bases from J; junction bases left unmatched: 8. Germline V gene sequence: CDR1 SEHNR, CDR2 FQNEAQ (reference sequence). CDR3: CASSLSAGGGDEQFF. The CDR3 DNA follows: TGTGCCAGCAGCTTATCTGCGGGGGGCGGGGATGAGCAGTTCTTC.

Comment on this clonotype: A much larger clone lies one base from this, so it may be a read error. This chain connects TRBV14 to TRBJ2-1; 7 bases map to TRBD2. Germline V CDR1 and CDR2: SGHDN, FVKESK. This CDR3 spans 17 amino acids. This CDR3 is CASRQDWGGFPYNEQFF. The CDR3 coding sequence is TGTGCCAGCCGCCAAGATTGGGGAGGGTTCCCCTACAATGAGCAGTTCTTC.

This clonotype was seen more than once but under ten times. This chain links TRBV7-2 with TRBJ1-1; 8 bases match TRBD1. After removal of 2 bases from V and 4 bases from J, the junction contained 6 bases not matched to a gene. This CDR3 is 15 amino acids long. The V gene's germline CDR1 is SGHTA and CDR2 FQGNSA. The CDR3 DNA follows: TGTGCCAGCAGCTTACAGGGGGCGGAGGGCACTGAAGCTTTCTTT. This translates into CASSLQGAEGTEAFF. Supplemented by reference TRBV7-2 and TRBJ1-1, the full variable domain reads GAGVSQSPSNKVTEKGKDVELRCDPISGHTALYWYRQSLGQGLEFLIYFQGNSAPDKSGLPSDRFSAERTGGSVSTLTIQRTQQEDSAVYLCASSLQGAEGTEAFFGQGTRLTVV.

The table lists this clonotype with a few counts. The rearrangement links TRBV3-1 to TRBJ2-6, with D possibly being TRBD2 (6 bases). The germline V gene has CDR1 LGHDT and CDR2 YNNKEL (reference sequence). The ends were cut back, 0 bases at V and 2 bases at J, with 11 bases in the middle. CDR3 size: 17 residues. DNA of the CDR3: TGTGCCAGCAGCCAAGAGGGGAGGATAACTGGGGCCAACGTCCTGACTTTC. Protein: CASSQEGRITGANVLTF. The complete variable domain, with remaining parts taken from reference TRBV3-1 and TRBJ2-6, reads DTAVSQTPKYLVTQMGNDKSIKCEQNLGHDTMYWYKQDSKKFLKIMFSYNNKELIINETVPNRFSPKSPDKAHLNLHINSLELGDSAVYFCASSQEGRITGANVLTFGAGSRLTVL.

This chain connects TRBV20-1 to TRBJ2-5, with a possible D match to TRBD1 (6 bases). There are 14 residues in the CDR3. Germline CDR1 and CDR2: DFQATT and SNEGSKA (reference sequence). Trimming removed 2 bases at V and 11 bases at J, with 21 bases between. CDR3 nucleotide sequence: TGCAGTGCTAGAAGCAGGGGAAACTACAATGAGCAGTACTTC. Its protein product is CSARSRGNYNEQYF.

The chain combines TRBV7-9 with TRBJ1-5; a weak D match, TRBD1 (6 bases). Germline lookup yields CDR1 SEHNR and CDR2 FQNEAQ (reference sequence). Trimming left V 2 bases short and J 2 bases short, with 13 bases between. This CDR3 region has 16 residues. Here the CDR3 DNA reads TGTGCCAGCAGCTTAATACAGGGTAGAGGCAATCAGCCCCAGCATTTT. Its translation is CASSLIQGRGNQPQHF.

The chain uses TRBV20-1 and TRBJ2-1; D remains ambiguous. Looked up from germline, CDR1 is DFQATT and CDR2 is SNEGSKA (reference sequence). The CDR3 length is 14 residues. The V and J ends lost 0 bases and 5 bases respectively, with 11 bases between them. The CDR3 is CSARDEWGNNEQFF. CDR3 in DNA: TGCAGTGCTAGAGATGAATGGGGTAACAATGAGCAGTTCTTC.

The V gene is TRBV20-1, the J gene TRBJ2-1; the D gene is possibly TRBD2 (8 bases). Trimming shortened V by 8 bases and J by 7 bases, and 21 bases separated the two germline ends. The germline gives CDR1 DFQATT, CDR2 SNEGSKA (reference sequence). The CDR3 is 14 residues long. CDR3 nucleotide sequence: TGCAGTACGCGGGGGGACAGATACGCAAATGAGCAGTTCTTC. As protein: CSTRGDRYANEQFF.

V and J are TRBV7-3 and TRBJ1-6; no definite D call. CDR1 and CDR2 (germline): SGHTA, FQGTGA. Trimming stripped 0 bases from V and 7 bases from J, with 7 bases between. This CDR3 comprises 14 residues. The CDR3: CASSLTSANSPLHF. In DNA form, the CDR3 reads TGTGCCAGCAGCTTAACGTCGGCAAATTCACCCCTCCACTTT.

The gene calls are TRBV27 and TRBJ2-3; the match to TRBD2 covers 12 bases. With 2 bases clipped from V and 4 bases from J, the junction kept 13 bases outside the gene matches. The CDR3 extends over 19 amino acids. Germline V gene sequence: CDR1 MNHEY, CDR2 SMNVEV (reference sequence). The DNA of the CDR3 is TGTGCCAGCAGTTTACGGGGACCTCTAGCGGGGGGGACAGCAGATACGCAGTATTTT. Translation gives CASSLRGPLAGGTADTQYF.

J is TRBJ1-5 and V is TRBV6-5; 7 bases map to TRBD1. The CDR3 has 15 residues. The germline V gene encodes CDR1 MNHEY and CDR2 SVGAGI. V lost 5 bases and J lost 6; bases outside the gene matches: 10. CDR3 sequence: CASSRGRGGRQPQHF. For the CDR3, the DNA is TGTGCCAGCAGTCGCGGACGAGGGGGCCGTCAGCCCCAGCATTTT.

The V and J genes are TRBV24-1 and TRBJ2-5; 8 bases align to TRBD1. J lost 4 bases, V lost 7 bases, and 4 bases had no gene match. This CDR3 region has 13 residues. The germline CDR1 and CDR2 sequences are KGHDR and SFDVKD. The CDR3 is CATSQGASETQYF. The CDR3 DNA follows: TGTGCCACCAGCCAGGGGGCGTCAGAGACCCAGTACTTC.

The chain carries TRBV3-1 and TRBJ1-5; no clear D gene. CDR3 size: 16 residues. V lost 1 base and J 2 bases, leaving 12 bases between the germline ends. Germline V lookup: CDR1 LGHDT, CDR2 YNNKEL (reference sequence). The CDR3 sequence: CASSQGYGEGNQPQHF. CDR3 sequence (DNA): TGTGCCAGCAGCCAAGGGTACGGGGAAGGCAATCAGCCCCAGCATTTT.